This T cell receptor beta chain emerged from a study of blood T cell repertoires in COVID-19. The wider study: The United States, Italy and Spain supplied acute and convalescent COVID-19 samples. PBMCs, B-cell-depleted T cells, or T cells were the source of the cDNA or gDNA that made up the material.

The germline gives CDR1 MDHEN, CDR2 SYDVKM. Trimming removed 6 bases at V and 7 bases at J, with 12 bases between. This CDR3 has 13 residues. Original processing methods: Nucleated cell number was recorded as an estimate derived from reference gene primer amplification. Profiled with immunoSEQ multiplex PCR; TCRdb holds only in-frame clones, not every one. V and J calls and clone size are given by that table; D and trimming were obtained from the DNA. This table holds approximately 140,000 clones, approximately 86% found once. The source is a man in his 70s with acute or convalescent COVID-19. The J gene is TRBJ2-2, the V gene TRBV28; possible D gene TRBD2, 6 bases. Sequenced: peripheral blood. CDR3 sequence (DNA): TGTGCCAGCAGGACTAGGTTGATCGGGGAGCTGTTTTTT. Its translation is CASRTRLIGELFF.